These 24 T cell receptor beta chains share one sample of origin, sequenced in a study of T-cell reconstitution after alpha-beta-depleted transplantation in children. TCRbeta library preparation incorporated unique molecular identifiers. MiXCR was run by TCRdb on the PCR reads, yielding one entry per CDR3 protein. Of some 260,000 distinct CDR3 sequences listed, 20% to 30% were seen once; the top ten hold about 4.8%. The material sequenced was PBMCs, mostly from graft donor cells, taken 360 days after TCRalphabeta/CD19-depleted stem cell transplant. Receptor source: a female patient between 2 and 15 years old who had a stem cell transplant for congenital amegakaryocytic thrombocytopenia, so the T cells may come from the graft donor.

This clonotype appeared a single time. The gene calls are TRBV28 and TRBJ2-7; 10 nucleotides align to TRBD2. CDR3 length: 19 amino acids. V was clipped by 4 bases and J by 5 bases; unmatched bases: 20. From germline, CDR1 is MDHEN and CDR2 SYDVKM. This chain's CDR3 is CASSSPSWASGRSGNEQYF. The DNA of the CDR3 is TGTGCCAGCAGTTCCCCCAGTTGGGCTAGCGGGAGAAGTGGGAACGAGCAGTACTTC.

This clonotype was seen a handful of times. The chain combines TRBV12-3 or TRBV12-4 with TRBJ1-1, with 9 nucleotides matching TRBD1. This CDR3 region has 14 residues. After removal of 7 bases from V and 1 base from J, the junction contained 4 bases not matched to a gene. The CDR3 protein is CASIRTGANTEAFF. DNA of the CDR3: TGTGCCAGCATCCGGACAGGGGCGAACACTGAAGCTTTCTTT.

The chain combines TRBV7-9 with TRBJ2-5; D ambiguous. Germline V gene data show CDR1 as SEHNR and CDR2 as FQNEAQ (reference sequence). There are 13 residues in the CDR3. With 5 bases removed from V and 3 bases from J, the gap between germline ends came to 10 bases. CDR3 loop: CASSPDGEETQYF. Written as DNA, the CDR3 is TGTGCCAGCAGCCCCGACGGAGAAGAGACCCAGTACTTC.

V gene TRBV29-1 combines with J gene TRBJ2-7, with D possibly matching TRBD2 (5 bases). V was shortened by 5 bases and J by 3 bases, with 8 bases between the two germline ends. CDR1 is SQVTM and CDR2 is ANQGSEA in the germline V gene. The CDR3 is made up of 11 amino acids. The CDR3 protein is CSVKRGYEQYF. Here the CDR3 DNA reads TGCAGCGTTAAACGGGGCTACGAGCAGTACTTC.

The rearrangement joins TRBV6-2 or TRBV6-3 to TRBJ2-1; 8 positions match TRBD2. CDR1 is MNHEY and CDR2 is SVGEGT in the germline V gene. The ends lost 6 bases at V and 4 bases at J; junction bases unmatched: 5. The CDR3 is 14 amino acids. The DNA for the CDR3 is TGTGCCAGCAGCCCTAGCGGGTCGTACAATGAGCAGTTCTTC. This sequence encodes CASSPSGSYNEQFF.

V and J are TRBV10-3 and TRBJ2-5, with TRBD1 identical over 7 bases. V lost 3 bases to trimming and J lost 2 bases; unmatched junction nucleotides: 6. This CDR3 has 15 residues. Germline CDR1 is ENHRY and CDR2 is SYGVKD. In DNA form, the CDR3 reads TGTGCCATCAGTGAAGGGACAGCAGATCAAGAGACCCAGTACTTC. Amino acids: CAISEGTADQETQYF.

The gene calls are TRBV6-1 and TRBJ2-3, with a weak D call TRBD1 (5 bases). CDR3 length: 12 amino acids. CDR1 MNHNS and CDR2 SASEGT come from the germline V gene. Trimming took off 6 bases at V and 9 bases at J, with 13 bases between the two ends. The CDR3 loop reads CASSPAGATQYF. The CDR3, as DNA: TGTGCCAGCAGCCCTGCTGGGGCAACGCAGTATTTT.

Of note for this clonotype: An end of the junction differs from the germline gene, which may be a read error. The V gene is TRBV28, the J gene TRBJ2-3; D could derive from TRBD1 or TRBD2 (6 bases each). The germline gives CDR1 MDHEN, CDR2 SYDVKM. The CDR3 is 19 amino acids. The chain's CDR3 is CANSRILGGPSLSTDTQYF. CDR3 sequence (DNA): TGTGCCAACAGTAGGATTTTGGGGGGCCCATCATTGAGCACAGATACGCAGTATTTT.

Only a few counts were recorded for this clonotype. This chain connects TRBV12-3 or TRBV12-4 to TRBJ1-3, with D perhaps TRBD1 (6 bases). V shed 6 bases and J shed 7 bases, with 13 bases lying between them. The CDR3 contains 13 residues. CDR3 sequence (DNA): TGTGCCAGCAGGGGAGCGGGGGGCAACACCATATATTTT. Its protein is CASRGAGGNTIYF.

The chain carries TRBV20-1 and TRBJ2-1, with D perhaps TRBD1 or TRBD2 (7 bases each). Looked up from germline, CDR1 is DFQATT and CDR2 is SNEGSKA (reference sequence). This CDR3 spans 16 amino acids. V lost 3 bases to trimming and J lost 1 base, with 16 bases between them. The CDR3 DNA reads as TGCAGTGCTAGGGTCGGCAGGGGGGGATCCTACAATGAGCAGTTCTTC. Its translation: CSARVGRGGSYNEQFF.

This clonotype appeared a few times. V and J are TRBV11-2 and TRBJ1-1; 7 bases line up with TRBD1. The CDR3 loop spans 13 amino acids. Germline V gene lookup returns CDR1 SGHAT and CDR2 FQNNGV. The trim removed 5 bases at V and 6 bases at J, leaving 6 bases unmatched. This CDR3 reads CASSPDRIAEAFF. DNA of the CDR3: TGTGCCAGCAGCCCGGACAGGATCGCTGAAGCTTTCTTT.

This clonotype was found a few times. The chain combines TRBV9 with TRBJ2-1; 8 bases fit TRBD2. There are 16 residues in the CDR3. Germline V gene lookup returns CDR1 SGDLS and CDR2 YYNGEE. The junction had 7 bases not matched to a gene; V was cut back by 0 bases and J by 5 bases. The CDR3 reads CASSVVPAGVNNEQFF. In nucleotides, the CDR3 is TGTGCCAGCAGCGTAGTTCCAGCGGGGGTAAACAATGAGCAGTTCTTC.

This clonotype was seen more than once but under ten times. The chain links TRBV30 to TRBJ2-1; D may be TRBD2 (6 bases). CDR3 length: 12 amino acids. With 3 bases removed from V and 8 bases from J, the gap between germline ends came to 11 bases. Per the germline V gene, CDR1 is GTSNPN and CDR2 is SVGIG (reference sequence). The CDR3 nucleotides read TGTGCCTGGAGCCGACTAGAATATGAGCAGTTCTTC. Translated: CAWSRLEYEQFF.

V usage is TRBV18 and J usage is TRBJ1-3; no clear D. The germline V gene has CDR1 KGHSH and CDR2 LQKENI. This CDR3 is 15 amino acids long. V was pared by 4 bases and J by 0 bases, with 10 bases between. Written as DNA, the CDR3 is TGTGCCAGCTCACGAGGCAGGAGCTCTGGAAACACCATATATTTT. It specifies CASSRGRSSGNTIYF.

The chain links TRBV7-3 to TRBJ2-2, with D uncertain. This CDR3 contains 12 residues. The germline V gene has CDR1 SGHTA and CDR2 FQGTGA. V shed 2 bases and J shed 7 bases, with 5 bases lying between them. This chain's CDR3 is CASSLDFGELFF. The CDR3 bases are TGTGCCAGCAGCTTAGATTTCGGGGAGCTGTTTTTT. Looking up the rest from reference TRBV7-3 and TRBJ2-2 gives the full variable domain: GAGVSQTPSNKVTEKGKYVELRCDPISGHTALYWYRQSLGQGPEFLIYFQGTGAADDSGLPNDRFFAVRPEGSVSTLKIQRTERGDSAVYLCASSLDFGELFFGEGSRLTVL.

The V and J genes are TRBV15 and TRBJ1-1, with D possibly matching TRBD1 (5 bases). The CDR3 spans 15 residues. V was cut by 5 bases and J by 6 bases, with 19 bases left in between. CDR1 and CDR2 (germline): LNHNV, YYDKDF (reference sequence). CDR3 loop: CATSPGSGFWPEAFF. The DNA of the CDR3 is TGTGCCACCAGCCCAGGGTCAGGTTTCTGGCCTGAAGCTTTCTTT.

As concerns this clonotype: Its ends do not fully match the called genes, so a read error is possible. The rearrangement joins TRBV6-2 or TRBV6-3 to TRBJ2-1, with unresolved D. The CDR3 is 12 residues long. Germline values: CDR1 MNHEY, CDR2 SVGEGT. This CDR3 is CASSYYSLEQFF. CDR3 sequence (DNA): TGTGCCAGCAGCTACTACAGCCTTGAGCAGTTCTTC.

As for this clonotype: At one boundary the junction diverges from the germline segment, which might be a read error. The V and J genes are TRBV12-3 or TRBV12-4 and TRBJ2-7; 9 bases align to TRBD2. The CDR3 has 12 amino acids. CDR3 DNA: TGTGCCAGCAGCCCCTCGGGTAGCGGGAGTTTCTTC. Translated, it gives CASSPSGSGSFF.

The gene calls are TRBV25-1 and TRBJ2-7; TRBD1 agrees at 10 bases. With V trimmed by 3 bases and J by 7 bases, 18 bases remained unmatched. Germline V gene data show CDR1 as MGHDK and CDR2 as SYGVNS. The CDR3 extends over 18 amino acids. The CDR3 loop reads CASSDTPGQGHRSGEQYF. CDR3 sequence (DNA): TGTGCCAGCAGTGATACCCCGGGACAGGGGCACAGATCGGGGGAGCAGTACTTC.

J is TRBJ2-3 and V is TRBV6-1; D gene ambiguous. V was pared by 3 bases and J by 3 bases, with 10 bases between. Germline CDR1 MNHNS, CDR2 SASEGT. The CDR3 sequence is 14 residues long. The CDR3 spells CASSDSKGTDTQYF. The CDR3 nucleotides are TGTGCCAGCAGTGACAGCAAAGGGACAGATACGCAGTATTTT.

The chain combines TRBV29-1 with TRBJ2-5; no reliable D call. CDR1 and CDR2 from the germline V gene are SQVTM and ANQGSEA. CDR3 size: 11 residues. V lost 6 bases to trimming and J lost 7 bases, with 12 bases between them. The CDR3 loop is CSVLGSGTQYF. CDR3 bases: TGCAGCGTCCTGGGCTCGGGGACCCAGTACTTC.

A remark on this clonotype: Relative to the germline gene, one junction end is altered; a read error may explain this. This sequence joins TRBV20-1 and TRBJ1-3; TRBD1 is a possible D gene (5 bases). Germline V lookup: CDR1 DFQATT, CDR2 SNEGSKA (reference sequence). The CDR3 sequence is 13 residues long. The CDR3 loop is CSARGVTGNTIYF. The CDR3 nucleotides are TGCAGTGCAAGAGGGGTGACTGGAAACACCATATATTTT.

This clonotype was counted only a few times. Germline and junction disagree at one end, which may indicate a read error. The chain couples TRBV6-1 to TRBJ1-4, with D possibly matching TRBD1 (6 bases). The CDR3 spans 14 residues. The germline V gene encodes CDR1 MNHNS and CDR2 SASEGT. CDR3: CASREGGTNEKLFF. CDR3 DNA: TGTGCCAGCAGGGAAGGGGGAACTAATGAAAAACTGTTTTTT.

V and J are TRBV5-1 and TRBJ1-1; D ambiguous. V was shortened by 2 bases and J by 0 bases, with 11 bases between the two germline ends. The germline gives CDR1 SGHRS, CDR2 YFSETQ. CDR3 length: 15 amino acids. CDR3 DNA sequence: TGCGCCAGCAGCTTAGCATCATTCATGAACACTGAAGCTTTCTTT. Encoded protein: CASSLASFMNTEAFF.